The T cell receptor (beta chain) under discussion was sequenced for a study of T cell changes during pregnancy in multiple sclerosis. The assay was immunoSEQ multiplex PCR, and TCRdb's table has in-frame clones only and misses some. The sample consists of under 95,000 clones, 85% to 95% of them appearing once. V shed 5 bases and J shed 0 bases, with 13 bases lying between them. The V gene's germline CDR1 is SGHTA and CDR2 FQGNSA. CDR3 length equals 15 residues. Sequenced here: peripheral blood, sampled after pregnancy. The TCR originated in a female donor with multiple sclerosis, enrolled in a pregnancy study. This chain joins TRBV7-2 and TRBJ1-2; weak D call: TRBD1 (5 bases). CDR3 nucleotides: TGTGCCAGCAGCCGTACAGGCCCTACTAACTATGGCTACACCTTC. It codes for CASSRTGPTNYGYTF.